This TCR beta chain was profiled in a study of cytomegalovirus exposure and HLA in healthy donors (dated by TCRdb to 2017 to 2019). The study in broad terms: According to an earlier analysis of 550 to 700 of the donors, about 170 million T cells yielded over 100 million unique TCR beta sequences and less than 300 Gb of sequence data. To predict cytomegalovirus infection status, the study combined high-throughput TCR immunosequencing, statistical association of individual TCRs with disease status, and machine learning. The genetic ancestry cluster associated with self-reported Caucasian donors included roughly 84% of the roughly 410 genotyped donors. The study aimed to test whether cataloging public T cell receptors could reveal signatures of past pathogen exposure. In addition to the first cohort of 650 to 800 subjects, a separate validation cohort of 120 different subjects was used. The later analysis used no new phenotypic data to find candidate immune exposures, relying instead on TCR beta sequences and their occurrence across donors. The number of typed donors differed by locus: roughly 620-640 for A, B, C, DRB1 and DQB1; 500 to 550 for DQA1; approximately 600 for DPA1; and some 430 for DPB1. In a later genetic analysis, genome-wide SNP genotypes for about 65% of the 666 donors were used, and that subset was treated as a discovery cohort. Donor age, sex, ethnicity and CMV serostatus were compiled alongside the repertoire data. A later analysis re-analyzed previously published TCR beta repertoires from roughly 690 donors and added high-resolution HLA genotyping to study TCR occurrence patterns. Roughly 5 DR-DQ haplotypes were treated as single units for association and clustering because of strong linkage in the cohort. Both class I and class II loci were covered by HLA typing, at four-digit resolution. An early release covering roughly 600 HLA-typed donors comprised roughly 300 gigabases of sequencing data and around 80 million unique TCR sequences. The T cell repertoires of under 750 subjects were profiled by immunosequencing and related to cytomegalovirus serostatus. An earlier analysis of some 500 of the donors used high-throughput TCR beta sequencing to judge whether each TCR beta V gene segment behaved as functional or pseudogenic. On average, 235,054 unique TCR beta nucleotide sequences were sequenced per donor among 398 genotyped donors of the cohort, with about 17% of those sequences being non-productive. Every repertoire in the discovery cohort had been generated on one and the same sequencing platform. Results the study describes overall, beyond this receptor: In an earlier analysis of about 540 of the donors, most TCR beta V segments were observed in productive rearrangements about 90% or about 30% of the time, broadly matching IMGT annotations. In both the original and validation cohorts, the classifier was reported to diagnose cytomegalovirus status with high specificity and sensitivity. Correlated functional status among segregating V segments might reflect linkage disequilibrium, but an unknown experimental factor could not be ruled out. According to a later genetic analysis, donors in an Asian-associated ancestry cluster had fewer N-insertions in productive TCRs than the roughly 670-donor mean. Because the 87-base-pair reads could not distinguish some IMGT-functional V segments, including TRBV6-2 and TRBV6-3, those segments were excluded. A later analysis associated about 16,000 TCR beta sequences with specific HLA alleles at a false discovery rate of 0.05. CMV serostatus was the only immune exposure information available for the cohort. In vitro tests confirmed that a few of the cytomegalovirus-associated TCR beta chains recognize cytomegalovirus antigens. A further reported finding was that TCR beta sequences accurately predicted the HLA-A and HLA-B alleles for most subjects in the first cohort. The presence/absence analyses assumed that sequencing depth was roughly uniform across donors, and that assumption may not be true. In this cohort, only TCR beta chains were sequenced, and detectable features were limited by the absence of alpha or paired-chain data. A later analysis found that most CMV-associated TCR beta chains appeared HLA-restricted, with HLA associations seemingly driven largely by CMV exposure. In a later analysis, TCR association rates were found to vary across HLA loci, with the most associated TCRs seen for DRB1 alleles and the fewest for HLA-C alleles. The study listed approximately 150 TCR beta chains as associated with cytomegalovirus. In a later analysis, HLA-associated TCR beta chains showed more clonal expansion and lower generation probabilities than non-associated chains that were equally common. A cluster of highly shared sequence variants was judged likely to be a technical artifact of the sequencing pipeline. In a later genetic analysis, a missense DCLRE1C variant was associated with V-gene and J-gene trimming of TCR beta chains, and the association was replicated in an independent cohort. According to the authors, the approach could potentially be generalized to other disease states and immunological phenotypes. Because HLA typing was unavailable for some donors at each locus, only the typed subset was used in association tests. When HLA alleles, especially DR and DQ, strongly co-occurred, TCR associations were difficult to assign to individual alleles. Because counts were too low, 15 or so rarely observed V segments, including chromosome 9 orphons, were excluded from the earlier analysis of fewer than 650 of the donors. While some public TCRs were present in many individuals, most TCR sequences turned up only very rarely across donors. In a later analysis, several top co-occurrence clusters were reported to appear linked to parvovirus B19, influenza, CMV and Epstein-Barr virus.

Concerning this clone itself: Its recognized antigen is unknown.

Library preparation was by the immunoSEQ multiplex PCR assay. A mixture of 60 forward primers for TCR Vbeta segments and 13 reverse primers for TCR Jbeta segments was used in the multiplex PCR. The CDR3 region of rearranged TCR beta genes was amplified from genomic DNA by a multiplex PCR assay. The amplified TCR beta libraries were sequenced on the Illumina HiSeq System as 87-base-pair reads. The source study handled its data this way. Across the 670 or so repertoires, a later analysis counted 75 million to 90 million unique TCR beta chains, some 11 million of which were shared by at least two donors. To remove PCR and sequencing errors, raw reads were error-corrected and collapsed into unique sequences using a nearest-neighbor algorithm that merged closely related sequences. Alignment of CDR3 sequences to IMGT reference sequences was used to assign V, D and J gene segments. Each retained sequence needed at least a six-nucleotide match to both a V gene segment and a J gene segment. Rearrangements were classified as productive when the CDR3 lacked stop codons and remained in frame with V and J, and all other rearrangements were classified as non-productive. CDR3 was defined by IMGT convention, running from the second conserved V-encoded cysteine to the conserved J-encoded phenylalanine. The earlier analysis of roughly 590 of the donors excluded sequences that lacked an unambiguous match to a single V gene segment. An earlier analysis of fewer than 750 of the donors classified V segments as functional when productive rearrangements were above 56.7% and as segregating when the standard deviation between donors was above 5%. A statistical classification framework was built for diagnosing cytomegalovirus status from the catalog of TCR beta chain sequences. A later analysis assigned V and J genes by comparing TCR nucleotide sequences with IMGT/GENE-DB human TR gene sequences. Using the TCRdist pipeline, a later analysis assigned CDR3 sequences along with most-parsimonious VDJ recombination scenarios. A later analysis defined each TCR beta chain by its CDR3 amino acid sequence plus V-gene family, and excluded reads lacking a unique V-gene family. A later analysis removed 592 highly shared, low-generation-probability nucleotide sequences to deal with suspected cross-contamination and a sequencing artifact. For each public chain, a later analysis derived a clonal expansion index from normalized ranks of inferred template counts within each repertoire. In a later analysis, generation probabilities were computed using a VDJ recombination model fitted to out-of-frame rearrangements, and the results were checked against IGoR. In a later analysis, hypergeometric tests were used to score TCR-TCR, TCR-HLA and TCR-CMV co-occurrence, with a repertoire-size bias correction applied to TCR pairs. A later analysis estimated false discovery rates by permuting HLA or CMV assignments 20 times. In a later analysis, co-occurring TCRs were grouped using DBSCAN, with TCRdist sequence similarity added in when clustering inside HLA-allele-positive subsets. Co-occurrence clustering excluded repertoires with fewer than 30,000 or more than 120,000 public chains, plus five with anomalous nucleotide sharing. TCRdb re-hosts the immuneACCESS table, in-frame sequences only. Its copies lack some clones; in the studies checked, an unresolved V gene accounts for under half of them, and the cause for the rest is not known. The DNA gave D and trimming, while V, J and clone size come from that table. For this sample, the table gives around 100,000 clones. The ten largest clones capture 3.7% of the sample.

The CDR1 and CDR2 encoded by the germline V gene are SQVTM and ANQGSEA. From its cysteine to its phenylalanine, the CDR3 spans 14 amino acids. The DNA shown is the 42-base CDR3, in frame from base 1. Trimming accounts for 0 bases at V and 8 bases at J, while the number of junction bases matched to no gene is 7. The cohort comprised fewer than 750 healthy bone marrow donors. All cohort members were sampled while nominally healthy, although unrecorded immune exposures were likely present. The donor was CMV seronegative and belonged to the group of approximately 320 seronegative cohort members. A peripheral blood sample was collected from each donor, and TCR beta sequencing was performed on peripheral blood mononuclear cells. The Qiagen DNeasy Blood Extraction Kit was used to extract genomic DNA from the blood cell samples.

The specimen sequenced was PBMCs. The V and J genes are TRBV29-1 and TRBJ1-2, with 9 bases in between that match TRBD1. The clonotype comes from a man aged 25-40 years in good health and CMV-seronegative. The CDR3 reads CSVEDRDRVRGYTF. The bases read TGCAGCGTTGAAGATCGGGACAGGGTAAGAGGCTACACCTTC.